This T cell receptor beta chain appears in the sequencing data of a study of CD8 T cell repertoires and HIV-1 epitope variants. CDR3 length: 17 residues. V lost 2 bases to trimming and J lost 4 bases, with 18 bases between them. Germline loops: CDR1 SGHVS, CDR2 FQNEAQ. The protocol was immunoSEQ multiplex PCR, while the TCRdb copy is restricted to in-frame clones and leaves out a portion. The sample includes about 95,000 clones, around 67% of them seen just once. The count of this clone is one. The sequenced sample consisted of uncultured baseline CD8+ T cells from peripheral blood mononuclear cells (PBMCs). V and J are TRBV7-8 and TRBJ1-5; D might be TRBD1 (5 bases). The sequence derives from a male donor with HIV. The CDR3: CASSLKGLQGPNQPQHF. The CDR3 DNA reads TGTGCCAGCAGCTTAAAGGGGCTTCAGGGTCCAAATCAGCCCCAGCATTTT.